These 28 T cell receptor beta chains originate from one sample sequenced in a study of T cells in tuberculosis (dated by TCRdb to about 2018). Thawed, overnight-rested PBMC were stained with GMM-loaded CD1B tetramer, a Live/Dead dye and anti-CD3, then sorted on a FACS Aria II. The CD1B tetramers were loaded with C32 glucose monomycolate that had been purified from Rhodococcus equi. To prepare the library, the immunoSEQ multiplex PCR assay was applied. TCRdb carries this immuneACCESS record with in-frame sequences only. Its versions omit some clonotypes, under half of them owing to an unresolved V gene in the studies checked, with the rest unexplained. Counted in this sample were roughly 59,000 clones; 81% of them appeared once. About 13% of the sample comes from the top ten. The material sequenced was CD1b-GMM tetramer-negative cells sorted from PBMCs. The cell subset or site label of this sample denotes: T cells not binding CD1B-GMM tetramer, sorted from same donor. Receptors originate from an adult woman with latent tuberculosis.

J is TRBJ2-6 and V is TRBV13; D might be TRBD1 (6 bases). The CDR3 extends over 17 amino acids. Trimming pared 5 bases from V and 4 bases from J, leaving 18 bases between. The V gene's germline CDR1 is PRHDT and CDR2 FYEKMQ (reference sequence). CDR3 amino acids: CASSQEQGVPGANVLTF. DNA of the CDR3: TGTGCCAGCAGCCAAGAACAGGGAGTGCCCGGGGCCAACGTCCTGACTTTC.

This clone came up a few times. Additional DNA sequences in this sample encode the identical CDR3. V is TRBV4-3 and J is TRBJ1-1; no firm D call. Between the trimmed V and J ends, which lost 1 base and 4 bases, there was a span of 10 bases. CDR1 and CDR2 from the germline V gene are LGHNA and YSLEER. There are 14 residues in the CDR3. The CDR3 region has the DNA TGCGCCAGCAGCCAAGGAGCAGGAGGCACTGAAGCTTTCTTT. Its translation: CASSQGAGGTEAFF.

This clone was recorded a few times. This chain joins TRBV10-3 and TRBJ1-2; 8 nucleotides agree with TRBD1. Per germline, CDR1 ENHRY and CDR2 SYGVKD. This CDR3 region has 15 residues. The J segment lost 6 bases and the V segment lost 0 bases, leaving 6 bases of the junction unmatched. The CDR3 sequence is CAISESGQGGDGYTF. The CDR3 coding sequence is TGTGCCATCAGTGAGTCAGGACAGGGAGGAGATGGCTACACCTTC.

This chain joins TRBV13 and TRBJ2-3; tentatively, D is TRBD2 (7 bases). The germline V and J ends were trimmed by 5 bases and 3 bases, with 24 bases remaining between them. CDR1 is PRHDT and CDR2 is FYEKMQ in the germline V gene (reference sequence). CDR3 length equals 18 residues. Here the CDR3 reads CASSRRGGNSGRTDTQYF. In nucleotides, the CDR3 is TGTGCCAGCAGCCGGAGGGGGGGGAATAGCGGGCGGACAGATACGCAGTATTTT.

Note on this clone: At one of its ends the junction is not consistent with the germline gene, which may arise from a read error. The chain has TRBV29-1 and TRBJ1-2; D not certain. Germline CDR1 SQVTM, CDR2 ANQGSEA. The CDR3 covers 9 residues. CDR3 coding DNA: TGCAGCGTCGGCGACAAGACCCTCTTC. Amino acid sequence: CSVGDKTLF.

The CDR3 DNA is TGTGCCAGCAGTTCTCCGTCGAACACTGAAGCTTTCTTT. Amino acid sequence: CASSSPSNTEAFF. The chain couples TRBV6-5 to TRBJ1-1; D unclear. V shed 4 bases and J shed 1 base, with 7 bases lying between them. This CDR3 is built from 13 residues. Germline loops: CDR1 MNHEY, CDR2 SVGAGI.

The chain uses TRBV19 and TRBJ2-5; TRBD2 matches 9 bases. Germline trimming cut 4 bases from V and 3 bases from J; bases unmatched to any gene: 3. The CDR3 sequence is 14 residues long. Germline values: CDR1 LNHDA, CDR2 SQIVND (reference sequence). In DNA, the CDR3 is TGTGCCAGTAGTAGGGCGGGGGGGGAAGAGACCCAGTACTTC. Translating it yields CASSRAGGEETQYF.

Here the CDR3 DNA reads TGTGCCAGCTCACCACCGGGACTAGCGGGGGTAGCCGGGGAGCTGTTTTTT. The encoded protein is CASSPPGLAGVAGELFF. The chain links TRBV18 to TRBJ2-2, with 14 bases lining up with TRBD2. Trimming at V came to 0 bases and at J to 6 bases, leaving 3 bases not matched to a gene. The CDR3 runs to 17 residues. Looked up from germline, CDR1 is KGHSH and CDR2 is LQKENI. The full variable domain, in which reference TRBV18 and TRBJ2-2 provide the parts outside the CDR3, is NAGVMQNPRHLVRRRGQEARLRCSPMKGHSHVYWYRQLPEEGLKFMVYLQKENIIDESGMPKERFSAEFPKEGPSILRIQQVVRGDSAAYFCASSPPGLAGVAGELFFGEGSRLTVL.

The gene calls are TRBV30 and TRBJ1-1; 10 positions match TRBD1. The CDR3 runs 15 residues. Germline assignment: CDR1 GTSNPN and CDR2 SVGIG (reference sequence). V lost 0 bases, J lost 4 bases, and 5 bases stayed unmatched. The CDR3 sequence: CAWSVGTGAVTEAFF. The CDR3 coding sequence is TGTGCCTGGAGTGTCGGGACAGGGGCGGTCACTGAAGCTTTCTTT. Full variable domain (remainder filled in from reference TRBV30 and TRBJ1-1): SQTIHQWPATLVQPVGSPLSLECTVEGTSNPNLYWYRQAAGRGLQLLFYSVGIGQISSEVPQNLSASRPQDRQFILSSKKLLLSDSGFYLCAWSVGTGAVTEAFFGQGTRLTVV.

The chain is built from TRBV5-4 and TRBJ1-1; D call uncertain. This CDR3 contains 13 residues. Per the germline V gene, CDR1 is SGHNT and CDR2 is YYREEE (reference sequence). Trimming shortened V by 2 bases and J by 0 bases, and 5 bases separated the two germline ends. The CDR3 protein is CASSFAMNTEAFF. CDR3 in DNA: TGTGCCAGCAGCTTTGCTATGAACACTGAAGCTTTCTTT. Looking up the rest from reference TRBV5-4 and TRBJ1-1 gives the full variable domain: ETGVTQSPTHLIKTRGQQVTLRCSSQSGHNTVSWYQQALGQGPQFIFQYYREEENGRGNFPPRFSGLQFPNYSSELNVNALELDDSALYLCASSFAMNTEAFFGQGTRLTVV.

The J gene is TRBJ1-5, the V gene TRBV27; 8 bases are a match to TRBD1. With V trimmed by 6 bases and J by 3 bases, 7 bases remained unmatched. The CDR3 loop spans 15 amino acids. Germline CDR1 and CDR2: MNHEY and SMNVEV (reference sequence). CDR3: CASSQQGVSNQPQHF. The CDR3 DNA sequence: TGTGCCAGCAGCCAACAGGGGGTTTCCAATCAGCCCCAGCATTTT.

This clone showed up just a few times. This chain joins TRBV18 and TRBJ1-3, with TRBD1 matching over 9 bases. The germline V gene encodes CDR1 KGHSH and CDR2 LQKENI. After removal of 3 bases from V and 0 bases from J, the junction contained 9 bases not matched to a gene. This CDR3 is built from 18 residues. In DNA, the CDR3 is TGTGCCAGCTCACCCCGGACAGGGGCGCTTTTCTCTGGAAACACCATATATTTT. It yields the protein CASSPRTGALFSGNTIYF.

This clone appeared a single time. The chain couples TRBV29-1 to TRBJ1-2; D is possibly TRBD1 (6 bases). The V end lost 1 base, the J end lost 8 bases, and 17 bases lay between the germline ends. The CDR3 runs to 14 residues. CDR1 and CDR2 from the germline V gene are SQVTM and ANQGSEA. As DNA, the CDR3 is TGCAGCGTTGAAGTCCTTTCCCAGGGGAGAGGCTACACCTTC. It is translated as CSVEVLSQGRGYTF.

Concerning this clone: Other DNA sequences in this specimen translate into the identical CDR3. This rearrangement joins TRBV7-2 to TRBJ2-7; the match to TRBD1 covers 8 bases. Germline V gene sequence: CDR1 SGHTA, CDR2 FQGNSA. Losses at the gene ends were 1 base for V and 2 bases for J; bases not matched to a gene: 10. The CDR3 spans 17 residues. CDR3 in DNA: TGTGCCAGCAGCTTAGGATTTTGGACAGGGAATCCCTACGAGCAGTACTTC. It yields the protein CASSLGFWTGNPYEQYF.

This clone was seen just once. The chain uses TRBV6-1 and TRBJ1-1; D uncertain. Trimming took off 4 bases at V and 4 bases at J, with 10 bases between the two ends. CDR3 length equals 13 residues. CDR1 MNHNS and CDR2 SASEGT come from the germline V gene. This CDR3 is CASSATVSTEAFF. The CDR3 nucleotides are TGTGCCAGCAGTGCTACGGTTTCCACTGAAGCTTTCTTT.

The CDR3: CSVVSSPYEQYF. The CDR3 region has the DNA TGCAGCGTTGTTTCCTCTCCCTACGAGCAGTACTTC. This chain connects TRBV29-1 to TRBJ2-7; D unresolved. The CDR3 is 12 amino acids. Trimming shortened V by 4 bases and J by 2 bases, and 9 bases separated the two germline ends. Germline lookup yields CDR1 SQVTM and CDR2 ANQGSEA.

This clone was counted a single time. This chain connects TRBV30 to TRBJ2-1; 13 bases agree with TRBD2. CDR1 and CDR2 (germline): GTSNPN, SVGIG (reference sequence). The CDR3 is 17 residues long. Trimming cost V 2 bases and J 5 bases; bases outside gene matches: 9. The CDR3 DNA follows: TGTGCCTGGAGTCCTGGACTAGCGGGGGCGGGGGACAATGAGCAGTTCTTC. It translates to CAWSPGLAGAGDNEQFF.

This clone counts as medium-sized (0.01 to 0.1%). The V and J genes are TRBV19 and TRBJ2-7; 11 bases fit TRBD1. This CDR3 comprises 16 residues. Per the germline V gene, CDR1 is LNHDA and CDR2 is SQIVND (reference sequence). J was trimmed by 3 bases and V by 4 bases; bases with no gene match: 8. The CDR3 loop is CASSTSRTGGIYEQYF. The CDR3 DNA sequence: TGTGCCAGTAGTACGTCTCGGACAGGGGGCATCTACGAGCAGTACTTC.

This clone has more than one count but fewer than ten. The gene calls are TRBV21-1 and TRBJ1-3. TRBV21-1 is reported as a pseudogene. CDR3 length equals 17 residues. CDR3 bases: TGTGCCAGCAGCAAAGAGGAGGGCTCATTCTCTGGAAACACCATATATTTT. As protein: CASSKEEGSFSGNTIYF.

The chain links TRBV2 to TRBJ2-2; maybe TRBD1 (6 bases). CDR1 is SNHLY, CDR2 FYNNEI, per germline. The ends were cut back, 0 bases at V and 2 bases at J, with 7 bases in the middle. The CDR3 covers 15 residues. The CDR3, as DNA: TGTGCCAGCAGTGAAGCACAGGGTAACACCGGGGAGCTGTTTTTT. This gives the protein CASSEAQGNTGELFF.

The chain uses TRBV27 and TRBJ1-2, with TRBD1 identical over 7 bases. CDR3 length: 12 amino acids. Germline-derived CDR1 and CDR2 are MNHEY and SMNVEV (reference sequence). After removal of 5 bases from V and 7 bases from J, the junction contained 4 bases not matched to a gene. CDR3: CASSDRAGGYTF. For the CDR3, the DNA is TGTGCCAGCAGTGACAGGGCGGGTGGCTACACCTTC.

The chain carries TRBV7-2 and TRBJ2-5; D call uncertain. The length of the CDR3 is 13 residues. The V and J ends lost 1 base and 5 bases respectively, with 8 bases between them. Germline V gene lookup returns CDR1 SGHTA and CDR2 FQGNSA. CDR3 residues: CASSLGELETQYF. For the CDR3, the DNA is TGTGCCAGCAGCTTAGGAGAGCTGGAGACCCAGTACTTC.

A few counts support this clone. The rearrangement joins TRBV5-5 to TRBJ2-5; D ambiguous. The germline V gene encodes CDR1 SGHKS and CDR2 YYEKEE (reference sequence). The CDR3 covers 14 residues. V was cut by 4 bases and J by 7 bases, with 17 bases left in between. In DNA form, the CDR3 reads TGTGCCAGCAGCCGAAGTGCTGATGGTAGGACCCAGTACTTC. Protein sequence: CASSRSADGRTQYF.

The J gene is TRBJ1-1, the V gene TRBV27; TRBD1 matches 7 bases. The V segment lost 11 bases and the J segment 3 bases; nucleotides outside the gene matches: 6. This CDR3 spans 12 amino acids. The germline CDR1 and CDR2 sequences are MNHEY and SMNVEV (reference sequence). The CDR3 coding sequence is TGTGCCTCCCAGGGGGTTCACACTGAAGCTTTCTTT. It translates to CASQGVHTEAFF.

The sample holds one count of this clone. V usage is TRBV9 and J usage is TRBJ2-5; 9 bases fit TRBD2. The end of the DNA fits TRBJ2-7 better, so the J call may be wrong. This CDR3 has 16 amino acids. The V gene's germline CDR1 is SGDLS and CDR2 YYNGEE. The CDR3 loop reads CASSVGMSSGDNEQYF. The DNA of the CDR3 is TGTGCCAGCAGCGTAGGCATGTCTAGCGGGGACAACGAGCAGTACTTC.

CDR3 region: CASSQDSQVPSYTF. The DNA of the CDR3 is TGCGCCAGCAGCCAAGATAGTCAGGTGCCAAGCTACACCTTC. The V gene is TRBV4-3, the J gene TRBJ1-2; no clear D. The germline V and J ends were trimmed by 0 bases and 9 bases, with 14 bases remaining between them. The CDR3 extends over 14 amino acids. Per germline, CDR1 LGHNA and CDR2 YSLEER.

The chain combines TRBV7-2 with TRBJ2-7, with unresolved D. The CDR3 has 14 amino acids. The germline gives CDR1 SGHTA, CDR2 FQGNSA. Trimming left V 3 bases short and J 1 base short, with 10 bases between. DNA of the CDR3: TGTGCCAGCAGCTTGTCTGCGTCTTCCTACGAGCAGTACTTC. It encodes CASSLSASSYEQYF.

This clone was seen a few times. This chain links TRBV7-9 with TRBJ2-1; 7 nucleotides align to TRBD2. The length of the CDR3 is 15 residues. Trimming at V came to 1 base and at J to 2 bases, leaving 2 bases not matched to a gene. Germline CDR1 is SEHNR and CDR2 is FQNEAQ (reference sequence). The CDR3 region has the DNA TGTGCCAGCAGCTTAGTGGCGGGGGCCTACAATGAGCAGTTCTTC. This translates into CASSLVAGAYNEQFF.